The T cell receptor beta chain described here comes from a study of chemoradiotherapy in HPV16-positive cancers. At the level of the study: Candidate HPV-specific T-cell clones and common TCR motifs came from functional assays in two HPV16-positive patients. General study points: In HPV16-positive patients, HPV-responsive T-cell expansion tracked better recurrence-free survival. Candidate HPV-specific clones and E7-related TCR motifs grew in tumor during treatment.

Only in-frame clones appear in the TCRdb table, and some are missing; sequencing was by immunoSEQ multiplex PCR. The sample has around 24,000 clones; roughly 90% are singletons. For this clone: Its antigen is unknown.

Repeated repertoire sampling spanned the course of chemoradiotherapy. Trimming took 0 bases from V and 0 from J, leaving 3 bases between them. Germline CDR1 is SGDLS and CDR2 is YYNGEE. This CDR3 region has 13 residues. The sample in question was blood, obtained from a patient who underwent chemoradiotherapy. The chain joins TRBV9 to TRBJ1-1; D not resolved. The receptor comes from a human donor with HPV-associated anogenital cancer. CDR3 loop: CASSVEVNTEAFF. The CDR3 DNA reads as TGTGCCAGCAGCGTAGAGGTGAACACTGAAGCTTTCTTT.